These 16 T cell receptor beta chains came from one sample sequenced in a study of T-cell reconstitution after alpha-beta-depleted transplantation in children. During its preparation, the TCRbeta library received unique molecular identifiers. TCRdb re-called the PCR reads through MiXCR, storing one row per CDR3 protein. The data show hundreds of thousands of distinct CDR3 sequences, with 10% to 15% seen just once and approximately 2.1% held by the top ten. The starting material was PBMCs, mostly from graft donor cells, obtained 360 days after TCRalphabeta/CD19-depleted stem cell transplant. All receptors come from a male patient younger than 18 who had a stem cell transplant for acute myeloid leukemia, so the T cells may come from the graft donor.

Notes on this clonotype: An end of the junction differs from the germline gene, which may be a read error. CDR3 sequence reads: CASTLQGSIAKNIHYF. CDR3 nucleotides: TGTGCCAGCACTCTTCAGGGCTCCATAGCCAAAAACATTCACTACTTC. The chain uses TRBV28 and TRBJ2-4; D is possibly TRBD1 (5 bases). Germline CDR1 reads MDHEN; CDR2 reads SYDVKM. This CDR3 has 16 amino acids.

This chain links TRBV20-1 with TRBJ2-1, with D hard to call. This CDR3 has 14 amino acids. Germline V lookup: CDR1 DFQATT, CDR2 SNEGSKA (reference sequence). Trimming removed 0 bases from V and 0 bases from J, with 6 bases in between. The CDR3 nucleotides read TGCAGTGCTAGAGATACGGGCTCCTACAATGAGCAGTTCTTC. It translates to CSARDTGSYNEQFF.

The chain combines TRBV4-3 with TRBJ1-2; D unclear. The CDR3 has 13 residues. Looked up from germline, CDR1 is LGHNA and CDR2 is YSLEER. V was trimmed by 0 bases and J by 8 bases, leaving 10 bases between them. CDR3 nucleotides: TGCGCCAGCAGCCAAGAAAAAGCAGCCGGCTACACCTTC. It translates to CASSQEKAAGYTF.

This clonotype was observed at least ten times. V and J are TRBV18 and TRBJ1-5; D is unresolved. Germline-derived CDR1 and CDR2 are KGHSH and LQKENI. The CDR3 is 14 residues long. V lost 3 bases and J 5 bases, leaving 11 bases between the germline ends. CDR3 in DNA: TGTGCCAGCTCACCGGCCAAGGTCGATCAGCCCCAGCATTTT. It is translated as CASSPAKVDQPQHF.

This chain uses TRBV4-1 with TRBJ2-3; weak D call: TRBD2 (5 bases). Per germline, CDR1 MGHRA and CDR2 YSYEKL. V was shortened by 0 bases and J by 1 base, with 14 bases between the two germline ends. The length of the CDR3 is 17 residues. CDR3 in amino acids: CASSQEFRARGTDTQYF. The DNA of the CDR3 is TGCGCCAGCAGCCAAGAATTTCGAGCGAGGGGCACAGATACGCAGTATTTT.

A remark on this clonotype: Germline and junction disagree at one end, which may indicate a read error. V and J are TRBV29-1 and TRBJ2-4, with TRBD2 matching over 11 bases. The CDR3 is 16 residues long. Germline CDR1 SQVTM, CDR2 ANQGSEA. The CDR3 is CSVEPVSGRAGNIQPF. CDR3 bases: TGCAGCGTTGAGCCGGTTAGCGGGAGGGCCGGAAACATTCAGCCCTTC.

The chain is built from TRBV3-1 and TRBJ1-1; tentatively, D is TRBD1 (6 bases). Germline CDR1 LGHDT, CDR2 YNNKEL (reference sequence). Trimming pared 0 bases from V and 5 bases from J, leaving 10 bases between. CDR3 length: 14 amino acids. Here the CDR3 reads CASSQEVRGTEAFF. CDR3 in DNA: TGTGCCAGCAGCCAAGAGGTCAGGGGAACTGAAGCTTTCTTT.

The chain combines TRBV7-8 with TRBJ2-7; 9 positions agree with TRBD1. Trimming removed 1 base from V and 0 bases from J; junction bases left unmatched: 7. The length of the CDR3 is 17 residues. The germline CDR1 and CDR2 sequences are SGHVS and FQNEAQ. The CDR3, as DNA: TGTGCCAGCAGCTTAGTCCGGGGGGACAGGGTCTCCTACGAGCAGTACTTC. It specifies CASSLVRGDRVSYEQYF.

Ten or more counts support this clonotype. The rearrangement links TRBV3-1 to TRBJ2-7; either TRBD1 or TRBD2 may fit D (5 bases each). CDR1 LGHDT and CDR2 YNNKEL come from the germline V gene (reference sequence). There are 15 residues in the CDR3. Trimming pared 8 bases from V and 5 bases from J, leaving 22 bases between. DNA for the CDR3: TGTGCCAGCGGAAGACCCGGGACGCTGAGGCACGAGCAGTACTTC. Translated: CASGRPGTLRHEQYF.

This chain uses TRBV29-1 with TRBJ2-7; 8 bases map to TRBD2. The CDR3 has 12 amino acids. V was clipped by 7 bases and J by 5 bases; unmatched bases: 7. From germline, CDR1 is SQVTM and CDR2 ANQGSEA. The CDR3 DNA is TGCAGCGGCCGGGAGGGCCAGAACGAGCAGTACTTC. It translates to CSGREGQNEQYF.

The chain links TRBV20-1 to TRBJ2-4; D is unresolved. The germline CDR1 and CDR2 sequences are DFQATT and SNEGSKA (reference sequence). The germline V and J ends were trimmed by 0 bases and 1 base, with 10 bases remaining between them. The CDR3 covers 15 residues. The CDR3 sequence is CSARDPEEAKNIQYF. CDR3 DNA: TGCAGTGCTAGAGACCCAGAGGAGGCCAAAAACATTCAGTACTTC.

This clonotype was detected once. The V call is TRBV20-1, the J call TRBJ2-7, with TRBD2 as a possible D gene (7 bases). The germline V gene has CDR1 DFQATT and CDR2 SNEGSKA (reference sequence). The length of the CDR3 is 15 residues. Trimming shortened V by 0 bases and J by 3 bases, and 15 bases separated the two germline ends. Written as DNA, the CDR3 is TGCAGTGCTAGAGATGCGAAGGGGGGGGTCTACGAGCAGTACTTC. Translating gives CSARDAKGGVYEQYF.

The J gene is TRBJ2-3, the V gene TRBV18; 11 bases align to TRBD1. Germline-derived CDR1 and CDR2 are KGHSH and LQKENI. V shed 1 base, J shed 6 bases, and the junction held 9 bases outside the gene matches. The CDR3 length is 17 residues. The CDR3 nucleotides read TGTGCCAGCTCACCACTCGGACAGGGGGCGACTTCCGATACGCAGTATTTT. It yields the protein CASSPLGQGATSDTQYF.

This clonotype was counted only a few times. J is TRBJ2-1 and V is TRBV4-2; 10 bases map to TRBD2. Germline V gene data show CDR1 as LGHNA and CDR2 as YNFKEQ. Trimming removed 3 bases from V and 5 bases from J; junction bases left unmatched: 10. This CDR3 comprises 17 residues. The CDR3 sequence: CASSHQPGLAPDNEQFF. In nucleotides, the CDR3 is TGTGCCAGCAGCCACCAGCCGGGACTAGCGCCAGACAATGAGCAGTTCTTC.

This chain links TRBV6-1 with TRBJ1-1, with D hard to call. Germline CDR1 is MNHNS and CDR2 is SASEGT. This CDR3 has 14 residues. With 6 bases removed from V and 1 base from J, the gap between germline ends came to 12 bases. The CDR3 coding sequence is TGTGCCAGCAGGCGTCTCGAGCGGAACACTGAAGCTTTCTTT. Translation: CASRRLERNTEAFF.

This clonotype was recorded a few times. V gene TRBV20-1 combines with J gene TRBJ2-3, with 8 bases identical to TRBD2. Germline CDR1 is DFQATT and CDR2 is SNEGSKA (reference sequence). The CDR3 runs 14 residues. V lost 3 bases and J lost 0; bases outside the gene matches: 2. As DNA, the CDR3 is TGCAGTGCTAGCGGGACTAGAAGCACAGATACGCAGTATTTT. Amino acid sequence: CSASGTRSTDTQYF.